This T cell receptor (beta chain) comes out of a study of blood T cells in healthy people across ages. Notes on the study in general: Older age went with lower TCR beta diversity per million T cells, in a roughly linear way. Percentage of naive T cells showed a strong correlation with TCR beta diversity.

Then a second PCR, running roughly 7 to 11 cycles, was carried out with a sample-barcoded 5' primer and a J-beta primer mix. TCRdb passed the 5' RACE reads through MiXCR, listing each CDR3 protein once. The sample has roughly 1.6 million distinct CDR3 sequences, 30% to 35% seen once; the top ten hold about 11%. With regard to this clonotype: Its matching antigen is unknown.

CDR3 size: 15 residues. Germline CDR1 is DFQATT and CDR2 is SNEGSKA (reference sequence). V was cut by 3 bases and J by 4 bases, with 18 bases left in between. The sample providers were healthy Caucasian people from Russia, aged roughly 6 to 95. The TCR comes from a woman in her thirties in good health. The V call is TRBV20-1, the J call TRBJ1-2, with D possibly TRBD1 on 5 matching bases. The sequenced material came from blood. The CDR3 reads CSARLHGGLGYGYTF. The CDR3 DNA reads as TGCAGTGCTAGGTTACACGGGGGATTAGGCTATGGCTACACCTTC.